This paragraph covers one TCR beta chain sequence. As yet, its antigen is unknown. This sample is drawn from a study of cytomegalovirus exposure and HLA in healthy donors. The study, taken as a whole, reports: CMV serostatus was the sole immune exposure data available. There were some V segments, including TRBV6-2 and TRBV6-3, excluded as indistinguishable.

PCR used 60 Vbeta primers and 13 Jbeta primers. Clones were read by immunoSEQ multiplex PCR, and TCRdb kept only the in-frame ones, dropping some. The data contain some 170,000 clones, roughly four fifths of them seen just once; the ten biggest clones take up 2% to 2.5%. The CDR3 is 13 amino acids. V lost 4 bases and J lost 5, with 10 bases in between. CDR1 is MNHNY and CDR2 is SVGAGI in the germline V gene (reference sequence). The J gene is TRBJ2-3, the V gene TRBV6-6; TRBD2 might be the D (6 bases). The sample comprised PBMCs. The origin of this receptor is a woman younger than 45 in good health and CMV-seronegative. The CDR3 coding sequence is TGTGCCAGCAGTTTAGGGCGGGGAGATACGCAGTATTTT. This translates into CASSLGRGDTQYF.